One and the same sample provided the 13 T cell receptor beta chains below, sequenced in a study of blood T cell repertoires in COVID-19. Profiled with immunoSEQ multiplex PCR; TCRdb holds only in-frame clones, not every one. The table includes over 150,000 clones, over 80% detected once. The sequencing sample was made of peripheral blood. The origin of the receptors is a woman aged 55-69 years with acute or convalescent COVID-19.

V gene TRBV24-1 combines with J gene TRBJ1-2; perhaps TRBD1 as D (5 bases). CDR1 and CDR2 (germline): KGHDR, SFDVKD. Trimming took 5 bases from V and 5 from J, leaving 23 bases between them. The CDR3 is 17 amino acids. The CDR3 protein is CATSAQRGVSGDYGYTF. In DNA, the CDR3 is TGTGCCACCAGTGCCCAACGAGGGGTCTCGGGAGATTATGGCTACACCTTC.

The chain carries TRBV19 and TRBJ1-5, with 12 bases aligning to TRBD1. This CDR3 is built from 18 residues. J lost 0 bases, V lost 3 bases, and 6 bases had no gene match. Germline V gene data show CDR1 as LNHDA and CDR2 as SQIVND (reference sequence). DNA of the CDR3: TGTGCCAGTAGTATCGACGGGACAGGGGGCTATAGCAATCAGCCCCAGCATTTT. It encodes CASSIDGTGGYSNQPQHF.

The CDR3 nucleotides are TGTGCCAGCAGCTTCCTGGAGCAGTACTTC. It codes for CASSFLEQYF. The J gene is TRBJ2-7, the V gene TRBV5-8; D is ambiguous. CDR1 is SGHTS, CDR2 YDEGEE, per germline. V lost 2 bases and J lost 7, with 4 bases in between. There are 10 residues in the CDR3.

With regard to this clone: The sample has other DNA sequences that encode this CDR3 too. The chain employs TRBV5-1 and TRBJ2-5; the D is unclear. There are 13 residues in the CDR3. Between the trimmed V and J ends, which lost 0 bases and 4 bases, there was a span of 7 bases. Germline V gene data show CDR1 as SGHRS and CDR2 as YFSETQ. CDR3 in DNA: TGCGCCAGCAGCTTGGGCGGCGGAGAGACCCAGTACTTC. Protein product: CASSLGGGETQYF.

The chain combines TRBV4-2 with TRBJ1-1, with D possibly matching TRBD1 (5 bases). Germline CDR1 is LGHNA and CDR2 is YNFKEQ. The CDR3 is 18 amino acids. V was pared by 0 bases and J by 1 base, with 18 bases between. CDR3 sequence reads: CASSQERHPGTGNTEAFF. CDR3 coding DNA: TGTGCCAGCAGCCAAGAGAGGCACCCCGGGACTGGGAACACTGAAGCTTTCTTT.

The chain recombines TRBV28 with TRBJ1-2; 9 nucleotides align to TRBD1. The V gene's germline CDR1 is MDHEN and CDR2 SYDVKM. Germline trimming cut 1 base from V and 7 bases from J; bases unmatched to any gene: 10. The CDR3 has 16 amino acids. The CDR3 here is CASSLSPDRGGFGYTF. The CDR3 coding sequence is TGTGCCAGCAGTTTATCCCCGGACAGGGGTGGTTTTGGCTACACCTTC.

This chain uses TRBV19 with TRBJ2-1, with TRBD2 matching 8 bases. The ends lost 5 bases at V and 4 bases at J; junction bases unmatched: 4. CDR1 and CDR2 from the germline V gene are LNHDA and SQIVND (reference sequence). The CDR3 sequence is 14 residues long. The CDR3 here is CASSPSGGYNEQFF. The CDR3 DNA is TGTGCCAGTAGTCCCAGCGGGGGTTACAATGAGCAGTTCTTC.

The chain combines TRBV7-9 with TRBJ1-1; D is uncertain. This CDR3 region has 15 residues. Germline-derived CDR1 and CDR2 are SEHNR and FQNEAQ (reference sequence). The V and J ends lost 2 bases and 1 base respectively, with 11 bases between them. The CDR3 sequence: CASSLRVGGNTEAFF. For the CDR3, the DNA is TGTGCCAGCAGCTTAAGGGTTGGAGGGAACACTGAAGCTTTCTTT.

The chain employs TRBV27 and TRBJ1-2, with 10 bases matching TRBD1. This CDR3 has 17 amino acids. V trimming: 6 bases; J trimming: 3 bases; junction bases outside the gene matches: 13. CDR1 and CDR2 from the germline V gene are MNHEY and SMNVEV (reference sequence). In DNA, the CDR3 is TGTGCCAGCAGCAGTGGGCCGGGACAGGGGACCGACTATGGCTACACCTTC. Translated: CASSSGPGQGTDYGYTF.

The CDR3 nucleotides are TGTGCCAGCAGCTTGGGCTATACGCAGTATTTT. This translates into CASSLGYTQYF. V is TRBV6-5 and J is TRBJ2-3; D remains unclear. With 6 bases removed from V and 7 bases from J, the gap between germline ends came to 8 bases. Germline V CDR1 and CDR2: MNHEY, SVGAGI. The CDR3 length is 11 residues.

This clone was detected a few times. The V gene is TRBV7-9, the J gene TRBJ1-3, with 9 nucleotides matching TRBD1. Germline CDR1 reads SEHNR; CDR2 reads FQNEAQ (reference sequence). This CDR3 is 16 amino acids long. The V and J ends lost 6 bases and 0 bases, in that order; junction bases with no gene match: 6. The CDR3 region has the DNA TGTGCCAGCAGTCCCGGGACAGGGAACTCTGGAAACACCATATATTTT. Its protein is CASSPGTGNSGNTIYF. The variable domain in full, completed from reference TRBV7-9 and TRBJ1-3, reads DTGVSQNPRHKITKRGQNVTFRCDPISEHNRLYWYRQTLGQGPEFLTYFQNEAQLEKSRLLSDRFSAERPKGSFSTLEIQRTEQGDSAMYLCASSPGTGNSGNTIYFGEGSWLTVV.

This chain links TRBV6-1 with TRBJ1-2; 9 positions match TRBD1. The V segment lost 2 bases and the J segment 4 bases; nucleotides outside the gene matches: 8. Germline CDR1 reads MNHNS; CDR2 reads SASEGT. The CDR3 loop spans 16 amino acids. The CDR3 DNA reads TGTGCCAGCAGTGAAATCTTCACAGGGGGCGGCTATGGCTACACCTTC. Its translation is CASSEIFTGGGYGYTF.

This chain links TRBV4-1 with TRBJ2-7; tentative D call: TRBD2 (5 bases). The germline V and J ends were trimmed by 1 base and 3 bases, with 13 bases remaining between them. The CDR3 is 15 amino acids. CDR1 MGHRA and CDR2 YSYEKL come from the germline V gene. The CDR3 loop reads CASSQALGENYEQYF. CDR3 in DNA: TGCGCCAGCAGCCAAGCCCTTGGGGAGAACTACGAGCAGTACTTC.